Sequencing of this TCR beta chain was carried out in a study of blood T cell repertoires in COVID-19. Generated by immunoSEQ multiplex PCR, the TCRdb table keeps only in-frame clones and is missing some. This table holds around 140,000 clones, 80% to 90% found once. Residents of about two dozen US areas, aged roughly 18 to 95 years, made up the participants. Clinical history as reported by participants underpinned cohort assignment. V was pared by 10 bases and J by 4 bases, with 12 bases of the junction left unmatched. Germline CDR1 and CDR2: SNHLY and FYNNEI. The CDR3 is 16 amino acids. The chain links TRBV2 to TRBJ2-6, with 8 bases that match TRBD1. The receptor was derived from a man in his fifties who had recovered from COVID-19. Sequencing was carried out using PBMCs or T cells enriched from blood (not recorded which). The CDR3 region is CATKPGQASGANVLTF. The CDR3 nucleotides read TGTGCCACCAAACCGGGACAGGCTTCCGGGGCCAACGTCCTGACTTTC. Supplemented by reference TRBV2 and TRBJ2-6, the full variable domain reads EPEVTQTPSHQVTQMGQEVILRCVPISNHLYFYWYRQILGQKVEFLVSFYNNEISEKSEIFDDQFSVERPDGSNFTLKIRSTKLEDSAMYFCATKPGQASGANVLTFGAGSRLTVL.